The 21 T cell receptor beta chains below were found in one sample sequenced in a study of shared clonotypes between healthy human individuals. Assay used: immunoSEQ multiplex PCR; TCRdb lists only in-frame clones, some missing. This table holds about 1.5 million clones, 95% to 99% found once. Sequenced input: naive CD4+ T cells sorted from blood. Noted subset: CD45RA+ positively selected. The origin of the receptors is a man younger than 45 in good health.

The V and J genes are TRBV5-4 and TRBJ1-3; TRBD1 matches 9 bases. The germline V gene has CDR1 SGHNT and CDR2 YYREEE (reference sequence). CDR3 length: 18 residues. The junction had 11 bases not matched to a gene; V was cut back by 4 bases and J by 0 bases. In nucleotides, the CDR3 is TGTGCCAGCAGCCCCGTCCCGGGACAGGGATCCTCTGGAAACACCATATATTTT. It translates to CASSPVPGQGSSGNTIYF.

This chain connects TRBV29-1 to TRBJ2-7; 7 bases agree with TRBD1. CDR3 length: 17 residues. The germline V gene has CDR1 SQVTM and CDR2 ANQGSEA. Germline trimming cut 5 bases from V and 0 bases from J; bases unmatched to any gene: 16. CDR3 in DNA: TGCAGCGTTTACACACCTAAGGGGACAGTTAGCTCCTACGAGCAGTACTTC. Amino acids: CSVYTPKGTVSSYEQYF.

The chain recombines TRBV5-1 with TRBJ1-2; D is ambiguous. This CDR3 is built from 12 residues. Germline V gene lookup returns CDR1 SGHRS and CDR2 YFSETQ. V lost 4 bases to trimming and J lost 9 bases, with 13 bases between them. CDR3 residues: CASSPDTSSYTF. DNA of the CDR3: TGCGCCAGCAGCCCAGATACCAGTAGCTACACCTTC. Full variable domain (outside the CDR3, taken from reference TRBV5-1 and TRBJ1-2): KAGVTQTPRYLIKTRGQQVTLSCSPISGHRSVSWYQQTPGQGLQFLFEYFSETQRNKGNFPGRFSGRQFSNSRSEMNVSTLELGDSALYLCASSPDTSSYTFGSGTRLTVV.

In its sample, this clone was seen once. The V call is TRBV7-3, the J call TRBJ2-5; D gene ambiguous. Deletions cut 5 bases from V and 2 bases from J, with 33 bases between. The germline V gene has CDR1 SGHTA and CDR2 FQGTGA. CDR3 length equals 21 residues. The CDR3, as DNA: TGTGCCAGCAGCCCAGAACTGGACGACTTAATTCGGCAGGCTAATCAAGAGACCCAGTACTTC. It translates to CASSPELDDLIRQANQETQYF.

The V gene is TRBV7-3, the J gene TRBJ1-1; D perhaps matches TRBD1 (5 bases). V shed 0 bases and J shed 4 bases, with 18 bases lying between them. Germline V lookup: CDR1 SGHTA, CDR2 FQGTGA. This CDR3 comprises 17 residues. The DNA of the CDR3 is TGTGCCAGCAGCTTAACCCCAGGGCACCTTGTCCCCACTGAAGCTTTCTTT. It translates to CASSLTPGHLVPTEAFF.

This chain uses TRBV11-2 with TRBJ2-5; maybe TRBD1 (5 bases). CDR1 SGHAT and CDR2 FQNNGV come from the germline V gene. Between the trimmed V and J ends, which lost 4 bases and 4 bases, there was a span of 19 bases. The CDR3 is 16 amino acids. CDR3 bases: TGTGCCAGCAGCTCCCAGGGCGCTTCCCAGGGAGAGACCCAGTACTTC. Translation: CASSSQGASQGETQYF. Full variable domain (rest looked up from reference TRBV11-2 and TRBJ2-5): EAGVAQSPRYKIIEKRQSVAFWCNPISGHATLYWYQQILGQGPKLLIQFQNNGVVDDSQLPKDRFSAERLKGVDSTLKIQPAKLEDSAVYLCASSSQGASQGETQYFGPGTRLLVL.

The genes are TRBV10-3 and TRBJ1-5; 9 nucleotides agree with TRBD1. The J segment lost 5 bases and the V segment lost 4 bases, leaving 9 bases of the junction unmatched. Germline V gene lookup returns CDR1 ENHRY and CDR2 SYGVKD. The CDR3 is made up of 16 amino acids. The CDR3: CAISAAGTGTDQPQHF. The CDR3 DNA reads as TGTGCCATCAGTGCCGCCGGGACAGGGACTGATCAGCCCCAGCATTTT.

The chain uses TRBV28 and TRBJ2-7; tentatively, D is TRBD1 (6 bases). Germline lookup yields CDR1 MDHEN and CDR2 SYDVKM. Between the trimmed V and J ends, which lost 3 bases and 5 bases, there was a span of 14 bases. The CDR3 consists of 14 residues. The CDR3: CASSFRKGVDEQYF. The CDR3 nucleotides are TGTGCCAGCAGTTTCCGTAAGGGGGTGGACGAGCAGTACTTC.

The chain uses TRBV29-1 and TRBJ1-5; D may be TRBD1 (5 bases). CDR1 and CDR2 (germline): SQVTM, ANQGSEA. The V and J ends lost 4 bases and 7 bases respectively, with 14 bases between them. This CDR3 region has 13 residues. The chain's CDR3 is CSVVGGSGQPQHF. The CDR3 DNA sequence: TGCAGCGTTGTCGGGGGTTCAGGGCAGCCCCAGCATTTT.

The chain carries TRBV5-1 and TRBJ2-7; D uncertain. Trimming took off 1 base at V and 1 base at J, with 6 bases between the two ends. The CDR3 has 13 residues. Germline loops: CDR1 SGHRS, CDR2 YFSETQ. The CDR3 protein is CASSLQHSYEQYF. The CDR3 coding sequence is TGCGCCAGCAGCTTGCAACATTCCTACGAGCAGTACTTC.

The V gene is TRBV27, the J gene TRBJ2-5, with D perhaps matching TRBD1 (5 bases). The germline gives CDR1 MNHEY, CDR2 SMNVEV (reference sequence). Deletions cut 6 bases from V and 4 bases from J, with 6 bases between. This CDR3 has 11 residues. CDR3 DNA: TGTGCCAGCAGCCAGGGAGAGACCCAGTACTTC. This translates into CASSQGETQYF.

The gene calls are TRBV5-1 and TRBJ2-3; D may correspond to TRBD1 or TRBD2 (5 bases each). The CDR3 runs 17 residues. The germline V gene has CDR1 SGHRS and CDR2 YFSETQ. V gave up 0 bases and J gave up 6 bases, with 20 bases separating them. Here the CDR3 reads CASSLGGAGPRGDTQYF. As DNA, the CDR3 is TGCGCCAGCAGCTTGGGGGGAGCCGGGCCCCGGGGCGATACGCAGTATTTT.

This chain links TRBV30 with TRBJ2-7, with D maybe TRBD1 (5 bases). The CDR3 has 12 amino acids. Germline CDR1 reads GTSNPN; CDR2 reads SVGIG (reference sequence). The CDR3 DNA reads TGTGCGGGCGGTAGACAGATACACGAGCAGTACTTC. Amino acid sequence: CAGGRQIHEQYF.

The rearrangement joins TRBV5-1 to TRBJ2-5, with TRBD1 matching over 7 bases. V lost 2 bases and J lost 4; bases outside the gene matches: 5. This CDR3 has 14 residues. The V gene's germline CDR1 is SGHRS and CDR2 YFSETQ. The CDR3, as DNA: TGCGCCAGCAGCTTACAGGGGTCAACAGAGACCCAGTACTTC. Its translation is CASSLQGSTETQYF.

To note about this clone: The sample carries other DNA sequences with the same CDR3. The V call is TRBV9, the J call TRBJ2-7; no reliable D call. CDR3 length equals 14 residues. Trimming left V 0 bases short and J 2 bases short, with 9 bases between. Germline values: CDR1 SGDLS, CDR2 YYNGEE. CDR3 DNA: TGTGCCAGCAGCGTAGCGACTGAGACCTACGAGCAGTACTTC. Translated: CASSVATETYEQYF.

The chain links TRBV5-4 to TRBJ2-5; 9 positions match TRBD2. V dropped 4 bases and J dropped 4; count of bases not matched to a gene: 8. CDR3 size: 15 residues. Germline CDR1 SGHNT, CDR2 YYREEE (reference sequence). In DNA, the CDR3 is TGTGCCAGCAGCGAATTAGCGGGAGCGGGAGAGACCCAGTACTTC. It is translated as CASSELAGAGETQYF.

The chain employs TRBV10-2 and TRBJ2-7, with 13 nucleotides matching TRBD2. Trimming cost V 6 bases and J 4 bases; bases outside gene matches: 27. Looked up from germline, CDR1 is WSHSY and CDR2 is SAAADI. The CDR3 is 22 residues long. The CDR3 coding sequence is TGCGCCAGCAGAGACACAGGGGGAGTCCACCCCGTGGGACTAGCGGGAAAGTACGAGCAGTACTTC. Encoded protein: CASRDTGGVHPVGLAGKYEQYF.

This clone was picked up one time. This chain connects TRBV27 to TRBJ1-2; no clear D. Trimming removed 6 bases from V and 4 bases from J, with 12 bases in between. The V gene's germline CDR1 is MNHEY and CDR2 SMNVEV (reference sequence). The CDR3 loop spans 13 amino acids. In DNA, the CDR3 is TGTGCCAGCAGCCCGTACAGCCTCTATGGCTACACCTTC. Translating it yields CASSPYSLYGYTF.

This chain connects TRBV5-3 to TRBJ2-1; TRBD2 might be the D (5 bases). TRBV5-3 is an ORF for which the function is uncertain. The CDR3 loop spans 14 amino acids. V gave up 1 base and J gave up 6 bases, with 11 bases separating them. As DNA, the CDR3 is TGTGCCAGAAGCTTGAGGACTGGCGCCAATGAGCAGTTCTTC. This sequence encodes CARSLRTGANEQFF.

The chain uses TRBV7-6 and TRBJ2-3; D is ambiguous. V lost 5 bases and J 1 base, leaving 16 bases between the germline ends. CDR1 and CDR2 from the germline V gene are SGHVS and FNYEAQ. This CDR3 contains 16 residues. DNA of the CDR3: TGTGCCAGCAGCACCATACCAGGCGATCGCACAGATACGCAGTATTTT. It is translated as CASSTIPGDRTDTQYF.

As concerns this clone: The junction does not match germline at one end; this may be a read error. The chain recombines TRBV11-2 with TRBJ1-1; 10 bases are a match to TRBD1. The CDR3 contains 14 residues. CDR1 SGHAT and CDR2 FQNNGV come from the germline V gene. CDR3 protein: CASSLDRGLGEAFF. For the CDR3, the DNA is TGTGCCAGCAGCCTAGACAGGGGGCTGGGTGAAGCTTTCTTT.